These T cell receptor beta chains were read from a single sample in a study of long-term antiretroviral therapy in people with HIV. TCRdb's copy holds only in-frame clones and misses some; the assay was immunoSEQ multiplex PCR. The table shows over 25,000 clones, with 95% to 98% occurring only once. Source: unsorted PBMCs, taken 7.6 years after starting antiretroviral therapy. The receptors stem from a man under 40 with HIV. The CDR3 runs from the conserved cysteine through the conserved F or W.

>TRBJ2-6|TRBV7-2
CASSLDPRRLTF
>TRBJ1-2|TRBV9
CASSTPGPTPGYGYTF
>TRBJ2-1|TRBV4-1
CASSQEVRRVDEQFF
>TRBJ2-5|TRBV4-1
CASSQWLAGETKETQYF
>TRBJ1-5|TRBV6-4
CASPYGDRGNQPQHF
>TRBJ2-7|TRBV21-1
CASSQESEQYF
>TRBJ1-1|TRBV4-2
CASSQDQGGNTEAFF
>TRBJ2-7|TRBV5-6
CASSLPRSYEQYF
>TRBJ2-3|TRBV4-3
CASSQSGARDYTDTQYF
>TRBJ2-1|TRBV6-5
CASGSGGFNEQFF
>TRBJ1-1|TRBV19
CASSIRGLAEAFF
>TRBJ2-7|TRBV6-1
CASKGIDFYEQYF